This TCR beta chain was retrieved from a study of T cells in Graves' hyperthyroidism and ophthalmopathy (dated by TCRdb to the late 2010s). About the investigation overall: Peripheral blood samples were taken at the time of initial diagnosis, prior to any treatment. Prospective prediction of ophthalmopathy was tested in an independent validation cohort of approximately 19 hyperthyroidism patients and 15 to 17 patients who later progressed to ophthalmopathy. After blood sampling, hyperthyroidism patients were treated with methimazole at a starting dose of 30 mg daily, and ophthalmopathy patients were treated with high-dose intravenous methylprednisolone. TCR V-J signatures able to tell the groups apart were searched for in a discovery cohort of 95 or so patients, of whom over 40 had Graves' ophthalmopathy and roughly 59 had stable Graves' hyperthyroidism. The approximately 98 discovery patients were randomly divided into training and test sets at a 7:3 ratio. In addition, the study compared T-cell repertoires in thyroid tissue and in blood from roughly six Graves' hyperthyroidism patients. According to the paper, TCR Vbeta CDR3 sequencing was carried out on 135 peripheral blood samples, which came from fewer than 50 ophthalmopathy, roughly 75 hyperthyroidism and about 17 progressor patients. Findings and caveats that apply to the study as a whole: Most expanded thyroid clonotypes (frequency above 0.001) were also found in blood, which suggests that blood repertoires may mirror thyroid immune responses. In cross-validation, a model built on a 13 V-J signature told ophthalmopathy apart from stable hyperthyroidism with approximately 91% sensitivity and roughly 81% specificity, and in testing the same model reached 80%/75%. During validation, the model predicted progression to ophthalmopathy a median of approximately six months ahead of onset, with around 71% sensitivity and 72.22% specificity. Sample size was not statistically predetermined, and investigators were not blinded to group allocation.

Ten or more counts support this clonotype. The target of this receptor is not known. The sample holds no much larger clone one base away, and base qualities are not on file. Hyperthyroidism patients were newly diagnosed, with disease duration under 2 months, and aged 18 to 65 years. The study excluded patients with uncontrolled infections, other autoimmune diseases, pregnancy or lactation. Diagnoses were established on the basis of clinical symptoms, serum thyroxine and TRAb, thyroid ultrasound, and orbital computed tomography. Blood from progressor patients was drawn when they were first diagnosed with hyperthyroidism, before any ophthalmopathy symptoms appeared. PBMCs were separated from approximately 10 ml of fresh peripheral blood using Ficoll-Paque density gradient centrifugation. Progressor patients were initially diagnosed with Graves' hyperthyroidism and developed ophthalmopathy during follow-up. Total RNA was extracted using Trizol reagent, and RNA quality was assessed on an Agilent 2100 Bioanalyzer.

The TCR beta CDR3 regions were amplified from the RNA transcripts. The first round of RT-PCR for the TCR CDR3 was performed with the HTBI primer set and the Qiagen OneStep RT-PCR kit. Libraries were constructed in a second round of multiplex PCR, after which size selection and purification were carried out. The libraries were sequenced on an Illumina HiSeq2000 using paired-end 100 bp reads. Turning to the authors' computational methods: Raw data were processed with SOAPnuke, discarding reads with adapters, uncalled bases, mean Phred below 15, or no exact constant-primer or identifier match. High-quality paired reads were merged using COPE v1.2.5, and each unique nucleotide sequence was defined as a clonotype. MiTCR v1.1 was used to align the clonotypes against IMGT TRBV, TRBD and TRBJ reference segments. Analysis was restricted to V-J combinations with a frequency above 0.0001, which covered roughly 99% of repertoires. A TCS score was defined as the ratio between F50 (clonal expansion) and ExV (chaos), using BLOSUM62-based TCRdist between CDR3 peptides within each V-J. Welch's t-statistics and random forest reduced 514 V-J features to 13, which were used in a naive Bayes classifier (R e1071). In-frame beta chains were kept once TCRdb had trimmed the public reads at Q25 with fastp and called clones with MiXCR. Each CDR3 protein gets just one entry, which takes the most common genes and DNA from the rows behind it. TCRdb, not the authors, supplied the V and J calls. Here the sample has 270,000 or so distinct CDR3 sequences; less than 30% occur a single time. Jointly, the top ten make up around 30% of the sample.

Inclusive of the bounding cysteine and phenylalanine, the CDR3 is 15 residues long. Of the read, only the CDR3 DNA is kept; its 45 bases are in frame from base 1. The germline V end is reduced by 2 bases and the J end by 3 bases; junction bases left unmatched: 7. The germline V gene provides CDR1 SGHTA and CDR2 FQGNSA. The V and J segments used are TRBV7-2 and TRBJ2-7, and 7 bases in between align with TRBD2. The receptor was derived from a man aged 40-49 years with Graves' hyperthyroidism that later progressed to Graves' ophthalmopathy. Sample: blood. The DNA sequence is given as TGTGCCAGCAGCTTAAGCGCGGGAGTGCACTACGAGCAGTACTTC. Translated, this gives CASSLSAGVHYEQYF. Supplemented by the reference TRBV7-2 and TRBJ2-7 proteins around the CDR3, the complete variable domain is GAGVSQSPSNKVTEKGKDVELRCDPISGHTALYWYRQSLGQGLEFLIYFQGNSAPDKSGLPSDRFSAERTGGSVSTLTIQRTQQEDSAVYLCASSLSAGVHYEQYFGPGTRLTVT.